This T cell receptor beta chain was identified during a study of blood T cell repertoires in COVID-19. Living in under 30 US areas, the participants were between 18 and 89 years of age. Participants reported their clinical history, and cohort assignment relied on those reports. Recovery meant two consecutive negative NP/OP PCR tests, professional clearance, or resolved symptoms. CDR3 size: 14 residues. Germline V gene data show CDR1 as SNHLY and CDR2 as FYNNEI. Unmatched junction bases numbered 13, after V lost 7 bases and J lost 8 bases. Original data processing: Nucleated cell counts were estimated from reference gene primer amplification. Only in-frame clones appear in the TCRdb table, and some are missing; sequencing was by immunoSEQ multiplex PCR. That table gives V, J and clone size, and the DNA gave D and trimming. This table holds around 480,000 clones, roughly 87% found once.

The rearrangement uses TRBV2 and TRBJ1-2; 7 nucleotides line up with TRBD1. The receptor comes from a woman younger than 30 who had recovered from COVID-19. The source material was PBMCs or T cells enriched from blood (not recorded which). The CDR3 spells CASIGPKGAGGYTF. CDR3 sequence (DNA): TGTGCCAGCATAGGCCCTAAGGGGGCTGGGGGCTACACCTTC.